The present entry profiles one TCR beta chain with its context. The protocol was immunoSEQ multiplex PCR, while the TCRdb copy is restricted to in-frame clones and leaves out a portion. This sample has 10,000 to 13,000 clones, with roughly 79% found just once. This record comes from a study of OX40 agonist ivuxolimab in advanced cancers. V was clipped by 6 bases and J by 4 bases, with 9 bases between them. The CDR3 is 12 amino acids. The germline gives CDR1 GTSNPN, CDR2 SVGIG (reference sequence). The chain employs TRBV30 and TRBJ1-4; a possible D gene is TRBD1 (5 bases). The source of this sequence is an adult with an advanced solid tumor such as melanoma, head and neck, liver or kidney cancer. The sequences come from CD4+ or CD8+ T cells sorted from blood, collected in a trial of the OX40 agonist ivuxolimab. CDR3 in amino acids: CACSTDNEKLFF. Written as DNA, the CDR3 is TGTGCCTGCTCGACAGATAATGAAAAACTGTTTTTT.